This record looks at one T cell receptor beta chain sequence and its context. Germline CDR1 and CDR2: MNHEY and SVGAGI. Trimming took 2 bases from V and 1 from J; bases not matched to a gene: 8. The CDR3 runs to 17 residues. This specimen belongs to a study of T cells in Graves' hyperthyroidism and ophthalmopathy. Amplified TCR beta CDR3 regions came from RNA transcripts. An initial round of RT-PCR targeting the TCR CDR3 relied on the HTBI primer set. TCRdb passed the multiplex PCR reads through MiXCR, listing each CDR3 protein once. The table has around 690,000 distinct CDR3 sequences, less than 25% seen once.

The chain joins TRBV6-5 to TRBJ2-1; 7 bases align to TRBD2. The sequenced material came from blood. The TCR comes from a man younger than 40 with Graves' ophthalmopathy. As DNA, the CDR3 is TGTGCCAGCAGTTACCAGGGCGGGAGAGGGTCCTACAATGAGCAGTTCTTC. Encoded protein: CASSYQGGRGSYNEQFF.